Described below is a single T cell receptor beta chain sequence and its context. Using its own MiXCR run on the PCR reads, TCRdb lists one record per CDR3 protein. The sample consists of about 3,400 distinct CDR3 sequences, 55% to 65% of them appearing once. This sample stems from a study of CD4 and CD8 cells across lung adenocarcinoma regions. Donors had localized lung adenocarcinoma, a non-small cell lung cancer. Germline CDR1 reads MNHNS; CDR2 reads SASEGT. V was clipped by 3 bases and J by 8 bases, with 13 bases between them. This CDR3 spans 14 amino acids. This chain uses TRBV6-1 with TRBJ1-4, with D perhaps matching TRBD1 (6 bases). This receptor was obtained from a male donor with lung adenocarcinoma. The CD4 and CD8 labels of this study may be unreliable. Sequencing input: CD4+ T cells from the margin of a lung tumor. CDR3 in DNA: TGTGCCAGCAGTGATTGGGGGGGGGCCGAAAAACTGTTTTTT. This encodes CASSDWGGAEKLFF.